This T cell receptor (beta chain) derives from a study of T-cell memory formation after mild COVID-19. Turning to the study itself: Largely donor-specific sequence clusters came from a couple of donors.

Germline V gene lookup returns CDR1 DFQATT and CDR2 SNEGSKA (reference sequence). The CDR3 covers 15 residues. The ends lost 3 bases at V and 2 bases at J; junction bases unmatched: 7. This clonotype was counted many times. Constant-segment primers served in 5'RACE that generated TCR alpha and TCR beta cDNA libraries bearing sample barcodes and UMIs. TCRdb processed the 5' RACE reads anew with MiXCR; each CDR3 protein has one entry. There are roughly 250,000 distinct CDR3 sequences in the sample; over 15% occur only once, and 20% to 25% lies in the top ten. This TCR came from a man aged 18 to 30 who had mild COVID-19 (a few samples of this study predate the infection). Cell type and time point are not known. Sequencing was performed on PBMCs or a T cell subset sorted from them (not recorded which). V usage is TRBV20-1 and J usage is TRBJ1-3; 7 bases are a match to TRBD1. CDR3 nucleotides: TGCAGTGCTAGGGTTACCACAGGGGCTGGAAACACCATATATTTT. It translates to CSARVTTGAGNTIYF.